The entry below gives a single TCR beta chain sequence along with its context. Its specificity is unknown. This entry comes from a study of shared clonotypes between healthy human individuals. Across the study: Donors had three CD4 naive, three CD4 memory, two CD8 naive and one CD8 memory plate apiece.

The input for sorted-subset replicate PCRs was approximately 200 ng DNA, around 30,000 T cell genomes. As processed by the authors: Junction-only sequences without quality scores were provided by ImmunoSEQ, so filtering was different. This table comes from immunoSEQ multiplex PCR, and its TCRdb copy is limited to in-frame clones, with some not included. V, J and clone size are taken as reported in that table, and D and trimming were inferred from the DNA itself. The sample has about 750,000 clones, more than 85% seen once. General observations from the study: Naive subsets tended to show greater estimated richness than memory subsets.

Naive CD8 isolation took CD45RO-negative cells positively selected for CCR7 and excluded terminally differentiated effector memory CD45RA+ cells. This CDR3 is 16 amino acids long. The germline CDR1 and CDR2 sequences are LGHNA and YSLEER. V was clipped by 6 bases and J by 5 bases; unmatched bases: 12. Sequencing input: naive CD8+ T cells sorted from blood. The receptor was isolated from a man aged 30 to 39 in good health. The rearrangement links TRBV4-3 to TRBJ1-1; 10 nucleotides line up with TRBD1. CDR3 nucleotides: TGCGCCAGCAGAACCGGGACAGGGGCCACGAGGACTGAAGCTTTCTTT. Protein: CASRTGTGATRTEAFF.